This TCR beta chain was sequenced in a study of T cell repertoires in cytomegalovirus infection. The wider study: Shared public TCR beta signatures pointed to both CMV infection and a matching HLA type.

With respect to this clonotype: Its antigen is currently unknown.

Germline loops: CDR1 SNHLY, CDR2 FYNNEI. V lost 1 base to trimming and J lost 4 bases, with 13 bases between them. The CDR3 sequence is 15 residues long. Study outcomes and limitations: Dominating the ex vivo response were HLA-C-restricted CMV-specific TCR beta clonotypes. There were carriers of CMV plus the relevant HLA, and cumulative public TCR beta family frequency identified them.

TCRdb fed the reads into MiXCR, producing one record per CDR3 protein. The data contain about 740,000 distinct CDR3 sequences, less than 40% of them singletons. Sequencing input: PBMCs. The sequence was collected from a human donor in good health (CMV status not recorded). Some clones in this sample may be carry-over from other donors' samples. The chain joins TRBV2 to TRBJ1-2; D gene uncertain. The CDR3 nucleotides read TGTGCCAGCAGTGAAGATGCGGGGTTCCGCTATGGCTACACCTTC. Translation gives CASSEDAGFRYGYTF. The full variable domain, its missing parts supplied by reference TRBV2 and TRBJ1-2, is EPEVTQTPSHQVTQMGQEVILRCVPISNHLYFYWYRQILGQKVEFLVSFYNNEISEKSEIFDDQFSVERPDGSNFTLKIRSTKLEDSAMYFCASSEDAGFRYGYTFGSGTRLTVV.